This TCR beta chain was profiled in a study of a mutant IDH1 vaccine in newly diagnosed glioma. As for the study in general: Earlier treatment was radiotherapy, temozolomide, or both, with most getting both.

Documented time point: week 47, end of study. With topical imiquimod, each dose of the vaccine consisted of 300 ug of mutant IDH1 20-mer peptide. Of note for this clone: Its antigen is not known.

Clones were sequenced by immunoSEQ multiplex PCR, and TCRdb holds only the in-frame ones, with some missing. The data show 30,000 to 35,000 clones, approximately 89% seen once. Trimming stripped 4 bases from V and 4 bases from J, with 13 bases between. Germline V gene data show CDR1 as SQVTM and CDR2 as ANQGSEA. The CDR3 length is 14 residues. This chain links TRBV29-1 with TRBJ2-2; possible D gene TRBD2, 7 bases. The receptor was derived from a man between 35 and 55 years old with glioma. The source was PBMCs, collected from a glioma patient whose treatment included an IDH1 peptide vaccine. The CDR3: CSVGEGRGTGELFF. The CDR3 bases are TGCAGCGTTGGGGAGGGCAGGGGCACCGGGGAGCTGTTTTTT.